Listed here is a single T cell receptor (beta chain). Its antigen remains unknown. This sample stems from a study of OX40 agonist ivuxolimab in advanced cancers. Study information: Ivuxolimab, an antibody that agonizes OX40 (CD134), was administered to the patients. Patients got intravenous ivuxolimab at 0.01 to 10 mg/kg every 2 weeks. Notes on the study in general: Individuals who were partial responders at 0.1-3.0 mg/kg had clonal expansion that ranked among the lowest. At 0.1 to 3.0 mg/kg, clonal expansion of CD4+ and CD8+ blood T cells had occurred by week 6.

Profiled with immunoSEQ multiplex PCR; TCRdb holds only in-frame clones, not every one. The sample yields 75,000 to 90,000 clones, 84% seen once. Trimming cost V 6 bases and J 6 bases; bases outside gene matches: 5. From germline, CDR1 is MNHEY and CDR2 SVGAGI. There are 12 residues in the CDR3. The receptor's source is an adult with an advanced solid tumor such as melanoma, head and neck, liver or kidney cancer. V usage is TRBV6-5 and J usage is TRBJ2-7; 7 positions agree with TRBD1. This specimen was CD4+ or CD8+ T cells sorted from blood, taken in a trial of the OX40 agonist ivuxolimab. In DNA form, the CDR3 reads TGTGCCAGCAGGCCCCACAGGGGCGAGCAGTACTTC. It is translated as CASRPHRGEQYF.